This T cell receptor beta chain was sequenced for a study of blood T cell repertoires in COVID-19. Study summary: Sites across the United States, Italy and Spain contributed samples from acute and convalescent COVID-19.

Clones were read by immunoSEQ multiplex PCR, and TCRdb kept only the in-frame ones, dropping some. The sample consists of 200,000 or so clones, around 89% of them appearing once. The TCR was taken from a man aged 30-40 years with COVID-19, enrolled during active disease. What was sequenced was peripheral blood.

CDR3 sequence (DNA): TGTGCCAGCAGCCAGGAGGGGAGGGCGGCTATTAATTCACCCCTCCACTTT. This encodes CASSQEGRAAINSPLHF. This chain joins TRBV7-9 and TRBJ1-6; perhaps TRBD1 as D (5 bases). The CDR3 is 17 residues long. V lost 5 bases to trimming and J lost 6 bases, with 20 bases between them. The germline CDR1 and CDR2 sequences are SEHNR and FQNEAQ (reference sequence).